Detailed here is one TCR beta chain. The entry originates in a study of blood T cell repertoires in COVID-19. Living in about two dozen US areas, the participants were between roughly 18 and 89 years of age. Clinical history reported by participants formed the basis on which cohorts were assigned. All recovered Cohort 3 donors got two negative PCRs, got clearance, or saw symptom resolution. Authors' data handling: Nucleated cell counts were estimated from reference gene primer amplification. Only in-frame clones appear in the TCRdb table, and some are missing; sequencing was by immunoSEQ multiplex PCR. V and J calls and clone size are copied from that table; D and trimming were computed from the DNA. The repertoire holds around 330,000 clones, roughly 90% seen once, with 2.6% in the top ten. V lost 0 bases to trimming and J lost 1 base, with 13 bases between them. Germline V gene data show CDR1 as SGHRS and CDR2 as YFSETQ. The CDR3 has 16 residues.

This chain uses TRBV5-1 with TRBJ1-1; D uncertain. The specimen was PBMCs or T cells enriched from blood (not recorded which). This TCR was sampled from a man in his 60s who had recovered from COVID-19. The CDR3 loop is CASSLVPGGPNTEAFF. CDR3 nucleotide sequence: TGCGCCAGCAGCTTGGTTCCGGGAGGCCCGAACACTGAAGCTTTCTTT.